A selection of T cell receptor beta chains follows, all from one sample in a study of cytomegalovirus exposure and HLA in healthy donors. Data came from immunoSEQ multiplex PCR; TCRdb stores just in-frame clones and leaves some out. Among over 50,000 clones listed, 89% were seen once. Material for sequencing was PBMCs. Receptors were obtained from a man aged 25-45 years in good health and CMV-seropositive. CDR3s include the opening cysteine and the closing phenylalanine or tryptophan. The order of the fields is V gene, D gene, J gene, clone size, CDR3 protein, CDR3 DNA. The D gene is left open where the match is weak. Not every row has a clone size; where given, it reads once, few, many or a size class.

>TRBV19|TRBD1|TRBJ1-6|-
CASSIPGTGGRRGSPLHF
TGTGCCAGTAGTATCCCCGGGACAGGGGGCCGTCGTGGATCACCCCTCCACTTT
>TRBV30|TRBD1|TRBJ1-4|-
CAWSVAGGEKLFF
TGTGCCTGGAGTGTCGCAGGGGGGGAAAAACTGTTTTTT
>TRBV29-1|-|TRBJ1-5|once
CSVEEGGQPQHF
TGCAGCGTTGAAGAGGGGGGTCAGCCCCAGCATTTT
>TRBV2|-|TRBJ2-7|-
CASSEGRFTYEQYF
TGTGCCAGCAGTGAAGGCCGGTTCACCTACGAGCAGTACTTC
>TRBV5-8|TRBD1|TRBJ1-3|-
CASSLGQGVSGNTIYF
TGTGCCAGCAGCTTGGGACAGGGGGTCTCTGGAAACACCATATATTTT
>TRBV7-9|-|TRBJ1-6|-
CSSSHSLGTRANSPLHF
TGTTCCAGCAGTCACTCCCTGGGGACTCGGGCTAATTCACCCCTCCACTTT
>TRBV6-5|-|TRBJ1-6|few
CASSYGSGNSPLHF
TGTGCCAGCAGTTACGGGTCAGGGAATTCACCCCTCCACTTT
>TRBV5-1|TRBD2|TRBJ2-7|-
CASSRLAETYEQYF
TGCGCCAGCAGTCGACTAGCGGAGACCTACGAGCAGTACTTC
>TRBV30|-|TRBJ1-2|-
CASSVLEYGYTF
TGTGCCTCGAGTGTATTAGAATATGGCTACACCTTC
>TRBV9|TRBD2|TRBJ2-3|once
CASSVGMGGPENTQYF
TGTGCCAGCAGCGTAGGGATGGGAGGGCCGGAAAATACGCAGTATTTT
>TRBV5-1|TRBD2|TRBJ2-3|-
CASSFGLAGETDTQYF
TGCGCCAGCAGCTTCGGACTAGCGGGAGAGACAGATACGCAGTATTTT
>TRBV28|-|TRBJ2-7|-
CASRPGGGRGEQYF
TGTGCCAGCAGGCCAGGGGGCGGGAGAGGCGAGCAGTACTTC
>TRBV7-3|TRBD1|TRBJ1-2|-
CASSLDRAGGYTF
TGTGCCAGCAGCTTAGACAGGGCTGGTGGCTACACCTTC
>TRBV5-6|-|TRBJ1-5|-
CASSLAGVRGQPQHF
TGTGCCAGCAGCTTGGCCGGTGTAAGGGGCCAGCCCCAGCATTTT
>TRBV27|TRBD1|TRBJ2-3|-
CASVRQGLSTDTQYF
TGTGCCAGCGTTAGACAGGGGCTTAGCACAGATACGCAGTATTTT
>TRBV7-9|TRBD2|TRBJ2-4|-
CASSLPGLAENIQYF
TGTGCCAGCAGCCTGCCGGGACTAGCGGAAAACATTCAGTACTTC
>TRBV28|TRBD1|TRBJ1-2|-
CASSFGQGARGYTF
TGTGCCAGCAGTTTTGGGCAGGGGGCGCGGGGCTACACCTTC
>TRBV28|TRBD1|TRBJ1-6|-
CASSSPAGTGDSPLHF
TGTGCCAGCAGTTCACCCGCCGGGACAGGGGATTCACCCCTCCACTTT
>TRBV6-1|-|TRBJ2-1|-
CASSEARDMVYEQFF
TGTGCCAGCAGTGAAGCAAGGGACATGGTCTATGAGCAGTTCTTC
>TRBV5-1|-|TRBJ2-2|-
CASSLTGEGGELFF
TGCGCCAGCAGCTTGACGGGAGAAGGAGGGGAGCTGTTTTTT
>TRBV28|-|TRBJ1-4|few
CASSPPGGRYEKLFF
TGTGCCAGCAGTCCCCCGGGGGGGAGGTATGAAAAACTGTTTTTT
>TRBV15|TRBD2|TRBJ2-6|once
CATSSGRAPGANVLTF
TGTGCCACCAGCAGCGGGAGGGCCCCTGGGGCCAACGTCCTGACTTTC
>TRBV6-1|TRBD2|TRBJ2-2|once
CASSGAGENTGELFF
TGTGCCAGCAGTGGAGCGGGAGAGAACACCGGGGAGCTGTTTTTT
>TRBV7-8|TRBD2|TRBJ2-1|-
CASSLSGGAHEQFF
TGTGCCAGCAGTTTGAGCGGGGGAGCCCATGAGCAGTTCTTC
>TRBV6-1|TRBD2|TRBJ2-7|-
CASSERLAGEQYF
TGTGCCAGCAGTGAAAGACTAGCGGGAGAGCAGTACTTC
>TRBV6-1|TRBD1|TRBJ1-2|-
CASSFDRGNYGYTF
TGTGCCAGCAGTTTCGACAGGGGGAACTATGGCTACACCTTC
>TRBV27|-|TRBJ2-7|-
CASTMGRSYEQYF
TGCGCCAGCACAATGGGGCGTTCCTACGAGCAGTACTTC
>TRBV23-1|TRBD2|TRBJ2-7|-
CASSHPAGSVEQYF
TGCGCCAGCAGTCACCCAGCGGGATCGGTCGAGCAGTACTTC
>TRBV10-2|TRBD2|TRBJ2-7|-
CASSAQLAVSYEQYF
TGCGCCAGCAGTGCGCAACTAGCGGTCTCCTACGAGCAGTACTTC
>TRBV30|TRBD1|TRBJ2-1|-
CAWSATGPQFF
TGTGCCTGGAGTGCGACAGGGCCGCAGTTCTTC
>TRBV7-2|-|TRBJ2-1|-
CASSLGGFTLPEQFF
TGTGCCAGCAGCTTAGGGGGCTTCACTCTCCCAGAGCAGTTCTTC
>TRBV6-5|TRBD1|TRBJ1-2|-
CASKTGVLDGYTF
TGTGCCAGCAAAACAGGGGTGTTGGATGGCTACACCTTC
>TRBV19|-|TRBJ2-2|-
CASSILDYTGELFF
TGTGCCAGTAGTATATTAGATTACACCGGGGAGCTGTTTTTT